This TCR beta chain was recovered during a study of T cells expressing NK-cell markers. The overall study: Seven of the eight sequenced donors were classified as HCMV-seropositive, and one was classified as seronegative. Study-level findings and limits: Four donors showed these clonotypes also leading the CD3+CD56-NKG2C+ fraction. Expanded NKG2C+ T cell clones had unclear HCMV specificity. In more than 5 donors, dominant CD3+CD56+NKG2C+ clonotypes ranked among the top 10 CD8+ clonotypes.

With respect to this clonotype: The antigen is undetermined.

TCRdb derives one entry per CDR3 protein from the 5' RACE reads, leaving out DNA. The table gives roughly 390,000 distinct CDR3 sequences; the top ten clones make up around 5.2% of it. The CDR3 is 17 amino acids. Germline V gene lookup returns CDR1 MNHEY and CDR2 SVGAGI. The sample consisted of blood T cells: a sorted CD56 or NKG2C T cell subset, CD4+ or CD8+ T cells, or bulk PBMC T cells (not recorded which). The sequence derives from a man aged 18-70 years in good health. The chain has TRBV6-5 and TRBJ2-3; TCRdb selects TRBD2, and the lack of DNA leaves this call unchecked. The CDR3: CASSYQRGGSHTDTQYF.